The 29 T cell receptor beta chains below come from one sample, sequenced in a study of T-cell reconstitution after alpha-beta-depleted transplantation in children. Library preparation (for TCRbeta) was performed with unique molecular identifiers. TCRdb reanalysed the PCR reads using MiXCR and keeps one entry per CDR3 protein. In the table there are approximately 150,000 distinct CDR3 sequences, 8.8% of which are singletons. Sequenced here: PBMCs, mostly from graft donor cells, sampled 180 days after TCRalphabeta/CD19-depleted stem cell transplant. These receptors all stem from a female patient between 2 and 15 years old who had a stem cell transplant for congenital amegakaryocytic thrombocytopenia, so the T cells may come from the graft donor.

The chain uses TRBV6-5 and TRBJ2-1; 12 bases are a match to TRBD2. The junction had 2 bases not matched to a gene; V was cut back by 0 bases and J by 5 bases. Germline V gene data show CDR1 as MNHEY and CDR2 as SVGAGI. The CDR3 contains 16 residues. The CDR3 here is CASSYSRLAGDNEQFF. In DNA form, the CDR3 reads TGTGCCAGCAGTTACTCGAGACTAGCGGGGGACAATGAGCAGTTCTTC.

This clonotype was observed at least ten times. This rearrangement joins TRBV21-1 to TRBJ2-7; TRBD1, the table's D call, lacks a check against the DNA. TRBV21-1 is deemed a pseudogene. The CDR3 is made up of 14 amino acids. CDR3 in DNA: TGTGCCAGCAGCAGAGGGACAGCCCCCTACGAGCAGTACTTC. It specifies CASSRGTAPYEQYF.

This clonotype occurred a few times. J is TRBJ2-1 and V is TRBV20-1; 9 positions match TRBD2. J lost 0 bases, V lost 6 bases, and 12 bases had no gene match. Per germline, CDR1 DFQATT and CDR2 SNEGSKA (reference sequence). The length of the CDR3 is 17 residues. The CDR3 reads CSASRPSGAVSYNEQFF. The DNA of the CDR3 is TGCAGTGCGAGTAGGCCTAGCGGGGCCGTCTCCTACAATGAGCAGTTCTTC.

Many counts were recorded for this clonotype. The chain recombines TRBV24-1 with TRBJ2-3; TRBD1 agrees at 9 bases. The CDR3 covers 16 residues. From germline, CDR1 is KGHDR and CDR2 SFDVKD. The V gene end was trimmed by 0 bases and the J gene end by 3 bases; junction bases not matched to a gene: 3. CDR3 residues: CATSDLPGTGTDTQYF. CDR3 DNA: TGTGCCACCAGTGATTTGCCTGGGACAGGGACAGATACGCAGTATTTT.

In this sample, this clonotype turned up many times. The chain recombines TRBV20-1 with TRBJ2-1; 7 bases agree with TRBD2. The CDR3 is 14 residues long. The germline V gene encodes CDR1 DFQATT and CDR2 SNEGSKA (reference sequence). Trimming at V came to 3 bases and at J to 5 bases, leaving 7 bases not matched to a gene. The chain's CDR3 is CSAREAGWDNEQFF. CDR3 bases: TGCAGTGCTAGGGAAGCGGGGTGGGACAATGAGCAGTTCTTC.

Only a few counts were recorded for this clonotype. The chain carries TRBV19 and TRBJ2-5; D unresolved. V dropped 3 bases and J dropped 3 bases, with 2 bases sitting between them. The CDR3 is 11 amino acids. Germline V gene data show CDR1 as LNHDA and CDR2 as SQIVND (reference sequence). In DNA, the CDR3 is TGTGCCAGTAGTATGGAAGAGACCCAGTACTTC. This codes for CASSMEETQYF.

Notes on this clonotype: Here the CDR3 omits its conserved ending phenylalanine or tryptophan, so a read error is the likely source. The chain links TRBV4-2 to TRBJ2-7, with 9 bases identical to TRBD2. Germline CDR1 is LGHNA and CDR2 is YNFKEQ. The CDR3 extends over 15 amino acids. With 4 bases clipped from V and 1 base from J, the junction kept 5 bases outside the gene matches. The CDR3 reads CASSLRAGGSYEQYL. The DNA for the CDR3 is TGTGCCAGCAGCCTGAGAGCGGGGGGTTCCTACGAGCAGTACTTG.

This clonotype was found a few times. The chain recombines TRBV6-1 with TRBJ2-1, with 10 bases matching TRBD2. With V trimmed by 6 bases and J by 8 bases, 10 bases remained unmatched. The CDR3 consists of 15 residues. CDR1 and CDR2 from the germline V gene are MNHNS and SASEGT. CDR3 in amino acids: CASRKSGGAYDEQFF. Here the CDR3 DNA reads TGTGCCAGCAGGAAGAGCGGGGGGGCGTACGATGAGCAGTTCTTC.

This clonotype was counted many times. The chain carries TRBV20-1 and TRBJ1-1; no definite D call. This CDR3 region has 13 residues. V was cut by 6 bases and J by 1 base, with 12 bases left in between. Germline CDR1 DFQATT, CDR2 SNEGSKA (reference sequence). CDR3 nucleotides: TGCAGTGCGCGGCTGAGGGAGAACACTGAAGCTTTCTTT. Its protein is CSARLRENTEAFF.

In its sample, this clonotype was seen many times. The rearrangement joins TRBV5-1 to TRBJ2-7; D is undetermined. Germline V gene sequence: CDR1 SGHRS, CDR2 YFSETQ. V was cut by 1 base and J by 6 bases, with 8 bases left in between. This CDR3 is built from 12 residues. DNA for the CDR3: TGCGCCAGCAGCTTGAGTCTTGGCGAGCAGTACTTC. Translating gives CASSLSLGEQYF.

With respect to this clonotype: A read error may explain this, as a much larger clone is one base away. This chain uses TRBV4-2 with TRBJ2-5, with 9 bases identical to TRBD2. The V gene's germline CDR1 is LGHNA and CDR2 YNFKEQ. CDR3 size: 14 residues. V trimming: 0 bases; J trimming: 10 bases; junction bases outside the gene matches: 6. The CDR3 bases are TGTGCCAGCAGCCAAGATCTCGATAGCGGGAGCCAGTACTTC. Translated: CASSQDLDSGSQYF.

The rearrangement links TRBV9 to TRBJ2-7; no reliable D call. This CDR3 has 15 amino acids. The germline V gene has CDR1 SGDLS and CDR2 YYNGEE. The ends were cut back, 0 bases at V and 1 base at J, with 11 bases in the middle. CDR3 residues: CASSVGPLQSYEQYF. The CDR3 bases are TGTGCCAGCAGCGTAGGGCCCCTCCAATCCTACGAGCAGTACTTC.

This clonotype was observed at least ten times. The CDR3 protein is CSAREVAGGEQFF. As DNA, the CDR3 is TGCAGTGCTAGAGAGGTAGCGGGAGGCGAGCAGTTCTTC. The chain couples TRBV20-1 to TRBJ2-1, with 10 bases matching TRBD2. Germline V lookup: CDR1 DFQATT, CDR2 SNEGSKA (reference sequence). This CDR3 is 13 amino acids long. With 0 bases clipped from V and 10 bases from J, the junction kept 3 bases outside the gene matches.

This sequence joins TRBV10-3 and TRBJ1-4, with D possibly TRBD1 on 5 matching bases. Germline CDR1 ENHRY, CDR2 SYGVKD. V dropped 0 bases and J dropped 3 bases, with 11 bases sitting between them. CDR3 length: 16 amino acids. This chain's CDR3 is CAISESVTGSNEKLFF. CDR3 nucleotide sequence: TGTGCCATCAGTGAGTCCGTAACAGGCTCTAATGAAAAACTGTTTTTT.

The chain employs TRBV29-1 and TRBJ2-7; D unclear. Trimming removed 5 bases from V and 6 bases from J, with 17 bases in between. The germline gives CDR1 SQVTM, CDR2 ANQGSEA. There are 13 residues in the CDR3. The CDR3 DNA follows: TGCAGCGTTCGGCCGGGTTCAGCGTCCGAGCAGTACTTC. Translated, it gives CSVRPGSASEQYF.

This clonotype has at least ten counts. The chain carries TRBV28 and TRBJ2-5, with 8 bases lining up with TRBD1. This CDR3 spans 15 amino acids. V was clipped by 8 bases and J by 3 bases; unmatched bases: 11. Per the germline V gene, CDR1 is MDHEN and CDR2 is SYDVKM. CDR3 sequence reads: CASRAPAGGEETQYF. The CDR3, as DNA: TGTGCCAGCCGCGCCCCAGCAGGGGGCGAAGAGACCCAGTACTTC.

This clonotype was seen many times. The V call is TRBV20-1, the J call TRBJ1-4; D possibly corresponds to TRBD1 (5 bases). CDR3 length: 13 residues. V lost 0 bases, J lost 6 bases, and 8 bases lay in between. The V gene's germline CDR1 is DFQATT and CDR2 SNEGSKA (reference sequence). In DNA form, the CDR3 reads TGCAGTGCTAGAGATGGGGCTTATGAAAAACTGTTTTTT. This gives the protein CSARDGAYEKLFF.

V and J are TRBV20-1 and TRBJ2-1; TRBD1 might be the D (6 bases). The CDR3 is made up of 15 amino acids. V was shortened by 4 bases and J by 6 bases, with 19 bases between the two germline ends. From germline, CDR1 is DFQATT and CDR2 SNEGSKA (reference sequence). The CDR3 nucleotides are TGCAGTGCTATCCAACCGGGACAAGGACCCAATGAGCAGTTCTTC. It yields the protein CSAIQPGQGPNEQFF.

This clonotype was picked up a small number of times. The V call is TRBV19, the J call TRBJ2-1; possible D gene TRBD2, 6 bases. Per the germline V gene, CDR1 is LNHDA and CDR2 is SQIVND (reference sequence). This CDR3 has 15 amino acids. Trimming stripped 8 bases from V and 1 base from J, with 15 bases between. The CDR3 DNA reads TGTGCCAGTGGGGGGAGACCGTGGTCCTACAATGAGCAGTTCTTC. This encodes CASGGRPWSYNEQFF.

This clonotype has a handful of counts. J is TRBJ2-2 and V is TRBV4-1; the D gene is possibly TRBD1 (6 bases). Trimming cost V 6 bases and J 1 base, with 12 bases left between them. This CDR3 has 15 residues. The germline gives CDR1 MGHRA, CDR2 YSYEKL. The CDR3 loop reads CASRPMDRNTGELFF. The CDR3 DNA is TGCGCCAGCAGACCTATGGACAGGAACACCGGGGAGCTGTTTTTT.

This clonotype occurred many times. J is TRBJ2-5 and V is TRBV3-1, with D perhaps matching TRBD2 (5 bases). V dropped 5 bases and J dropped 1 base, with 14 bases sitting between them. CDR3 length equals 15 residues. Germline CDR1 and CDR2: LGHDT and YNNKEL (reference sequence). CDR3 DNA sequence: TGTGCCAGCAGCGCCTATCAGCGGATCCAAGAGACCCAGTACTTC. It yields the protein CASSAYQRIQETQYF.

This clonotype was seen ten or more times. The gene calls are TRBV28 and TRBJ2-7; D gene ambiguous. The CDR3 is 13 residues long. Germline lookup yields CDR1 MDHEN and CDR2 SYDVKM. Trimming stripped 3 bases from V and 7 bases from J, with 13 bases between. CDR3 region: CASSFAMKMEQYF. CDR3 DNA sequence: TGTGCCAGCAGTTTCGCCATGAAAATGGAGCAGTACTTC. The variable domain in full, with the rest retrieved from reference TRBV28 and TRBJ2-7, is DVKVTQSSRYLVKRTGEKVFLECVQDMDHENMFWYRQDPGLGLRLIYFSYDVKMKEKGDIPEGYSVSREKKERFSLILESASTNQTSMYLCASSFAMKMEQYFGPGTRLTVT.

This clonotype was counted at least ten times. V is TRBV11-2 and J is TRBJ2-7; tentative D call: TRBD2 (6 bases). The germline V gene has CDR1 SGHAT and CDR2 FQNNGV. Trimming pared 0 bases from V and 7 bases from J, leaving 19 bases between. The CDR3 has 16 amino acids. The CDR3 loop reads CASSLDSHTARGEQYF. The DNA for the CDR3 is TGTGCCAGCAGCTTAGATTCGCACACCGCTCGGGGGGAGCAGTACTTC.

There are a few counts of this clonotype. The chain couples TRBV6-1 to TRBJ2-3; TRBD1 matches 10 bases. This CDR3 comprises 15 residues. Trimming at V came to 6 bases and at J to 1 base, leaving 4 bases not matched to a gene. Germline V CDR1 and CDR2: MNHNS, SASEGT. The CDR3 DNA follows: TGTGCCAGCAGCTTCGGACAGGGGGGCACAGATACGCAGTATTTT. Its translation is CASSFGQGGTDTQYF.

This clonotype was detected a few times. This sequence joins TRBV12-3 or TRBV12-4 and TRBJ2-3; D might be TRBD1 (6 bases). The CDR3 spans 13 residues. The V gene lost 7 bases and the J gene lost 7 bases, with 15 bases spanning the gap. The CDR3 region has the DNA TGTGCCAGCACCCTACGCAGGGGTAATACGCAGTATTTT. This codes for CASTLRRGNTQYF.

This clonotype was seen repeatedly, ten times or more. The genes are TRBV28 and TRBJ2-1; TRBD2 agrees at 11 bases. Germline CDR1 and CDR2: MDHEN and SYDVKM. Losses at the gene ends were 6 bases for V and 13 bases for J; bases not matched to a gene: 11. The CDR3 has 14 amino acids. The CDR3 sequence: CASRIAGGPFPQFF. The CDR3 DNA follows: TGTGCCAGCAGAATAGCGGGAGGGCCTTTCCCCCAGTTCTTC.

The J gene is TRBJ1-2, the V gene TRBV14, with 9 bases matching TRBD1. The CDR3 extends over 16 amino acids. V lost 2 bases and J lost 2; bases outside the gene matches: 6. In germline, CDR1 is SGHDN, CDR2 FVKESK. CDR3 loop: CASSQPRQGGNYGYTF. CDR3 bases: TGTGCCAGCAGCCAACCCCGACAGGGGGGCAACTATGGCTACACCTTC.

The J gene is TRBJ2-1, the V gene TRBV12-3 or TRBV12-4, with TRBD2 as a possible D gene (5 bases). V was shortened by 3 bases and J by 1 base, with 22 bases between the two germline ends. The CDR3 is made up of 19 amino acids. The CDR3 DNA reads TGTGCCAGCAGTTTCAGGAGGCTAGTCTGGGGTCCTTCCTACAATGAGCAGTTCTTC. Amino acids: CASSFRRLVWGPSYNEQFF.

This clonotype was detected ten times or more. The chain has TRBV7-8 and TRBJ2-7; possibly TRBD1 for D (5 bases). Germline CDR1 reads SGHVS; CDR2 reads FQNEAQ. V dropped 1 base and J dropped 3 bases, with 10 bases sitting between them. This CDR3 region has 14 residues. The CDR3 DNA is TGTGCCAGCAGCTTAGACAGGTTGTTCTACGAGCAGTACTTC. Protein: CASSLDRLFYEQYF.